Each of the 30 T cell receptor beta chains below was sequenced from the same sample in a study of CD8 T cells in Susac syndrome. RNA, at roughly 0.45 to 1 ug, was reverse transcribed with random hexamers. MiXCR, run by TCRdb on the immunoSEQ multiplex PCR reads, gives a single entry per CDR3 protein. The top ten clones hold 0.098% of a sample with under 200,000 distinct CDR3 sequences, 90% to 96% of them seen once. The sequenced sample consisted of CD4+ T cells from PBMCs. The receptors here all came from a human donor with Susac syndrome.

The chain links TRBV20-1 to TRBJ1-2; D not certain. From germline, CDR1 is DFQATT and CDR2 SNEGSKA (reference sequence). CDR3 length: 11 amino acids. The CDR3 coding sequence is TGCAGCGTAGGACGGCGATATGGCTACACCTTC. Its protein is CSVGRRYGYTF.

The chain employs TRBV6-5 and TRBJ1-1, with D possibly matching TRBD1 (5 bases). The CDR3 has 12 residues. Germline V lookup: CDR1 MNHEY, CDR2 SVGAGI. Trimming took 2 bases from V and 5 from J, leaving 6 bases between them. For the CDR3, the DNA is TGTGCCAGCAGTTACGGGGGAACTGAAGCTTTCTTT. It codes for CASSYGGTEAFF.

The chain employs TRBV12-3 or TRBV12-4 and TRBJ1-6; D possibly corresponds to TRBD1 (5 bases). The V end lost 3 bases, the J end lost 5 bases, and 8 bases lay between the germline ends. CDR3 length: 14 amino acids. The chain's CDR3 is CASSFAGDNSPLHF. The CDR3 bases are TGTGCCAGCAGTTTTGCGGGGGATAATTCACCCCTCCACTTT.

J is TRBJ2-7 and V is TRBV12-3 or TRBV12-4, with a possible D match to TRBD2 (5 bases). The CDR3 runs 14 residues. The germline V and J ends were trimmed by 5 bases and 0 bases, with 11 bases remaining between them. The CDR3 sequence is CASSPGLNSYEQYF. The CDR3 DNA is TGTGCCAGCAGTCCTGGACTGAACTCCTACGAGCAGTACTTC.

The J gene is TRBJ2-5, the V gene TRBV12-3 or TRBV12-4; D may be TRBD1 (6 bases). With 6 bases removed from V and 2 bases from J, the gap between germline ends came to 10 bases. The CDR3 loop spans 13 amino acids. The CDR3 reads CASSIGGQETQYF. The DNA for the CDR3 is TGTGCCAGCAGCATAGGGGGACAAGAGACCCAGTACTTC.

The CDR3: CSLAEGGGDTQYF. CDR3 nucleotide sequence: TGCAGCCTTGCTGAGGGGGGGGGAGATACGCAGTATTTT. This chain uses TRBV29-1 with TRBJ2-3, with a possible D match to TRBD2 (7 bases). Trimming pared 8 bases from V and 5 bases from J, leaving 17 bases between. This CDR3 contains 13 residues. CDR1 SQVTM and CDR2 ANQGSEA come from the germline V gene.

This clonotype was detected only once. This rearrangement joins TRBV24-1 to TRBJ2-3; 9 bases line up with TRBD2. The CDR3 runs to 16 residues. The ends lost 4 bases at V and 4 bases at J; junction bases unmatched: 8. Looked up from germline, CDR1 is KGHDR and CDR2 is SFDVKD. The CDR3 protein is CATSDPTRGGADTQYF. CDR3 bases: TGTGCCACCAGTGACCCTACGCGGGGGGGCGCAGATACGCAGTATTTT.

V is TRBV7-2 and J is TRBJ2-7; TRBD1 matches at 11 bases. The germline V gene has CDR1 SGHTA and CDR2 FQGNSA. CDR3 length equals 15 residues. The ends lost 1 base at V and 3 bases at J; junction bases unmatched: 2. CDR3 in amino acids: CASSLEGTGGYEQYF. The DNA for the CDR3 is TGTGCCAGCAGCTTAGAGGGGACAGGGGGCTACGAGCAGTACTTC.

The CDR3: CASRPTRQSRPYEQYF. The CDR3 DNA sequence: TGTGCCAGCAGGCCCACAAGGCAGAGCCGGCCCTACGAGCAGTACTTC. This chain joins TRBV11-2 and TRBJ2-7, with unresolved D. The CDR3 totals 16 residues. Germline assignment: CDR1 SGHAT and CDR2 FQNNGV. V was trimmed by 6 bases and J by 2 bases, leaving 20 bases between them.

This clonotype came up once. The gene calls are TRBV6-1 and TRBJ2-7; a weak D match, TRBD2 (6 bases). CDR3 length equals 14 residues. Trimming stripped 7 bases from V and 6 bases from J, with 19 bases between. Germline CDR1 reads MNHNS; CDR2 reads SASEGT. This CDR3 reads CASNPGTGVSEQYF. In nucleotides, the CDR3 is TGTGCCAGCAATCCCGGGACGGGGGTCAGCGAGCAGTACTTC.

The chain is built from TRBV7-2 and TRBJ1-1, with 10 bases identical to TRBD1. Germline values: CDR1 SGHTA, CDR2 FQGNSA. V lost 6 bases and J lost 1; bases outside the gene matches: 5. CDR3 length: 15 residues. The chain's CDR3 is CASRSTGGENTEAFF. The CDR3, as DNA: TGTGCCAGCAGATCGACAGGGGGCGAGAACACTGAAGCTTTCTTT.

The rearrangement uses TRBV7-3 and TRBJ2-3, with 12 bases aligning to TRBD2. The CDR3 covers 17 residues. V lost 4 bases, J lost 0 bases, and 5 bases stayed unmatched. Germline V gives CDR1 SGHTA, CDR2 FQGTGA. The CDR3 DNA is TGTGCCAGCAGCTCGCGACTAGCGGGGGAGAGCACAGATACGCAGTATTTT. It is translated as CASSSRLAGESTDTQYF.

V is TRBV29-1 and J is TRBJ1-1, with D unresolved. Germline V gene lookup returns CDR1 SQVTM and CDR2 ANQGSEA. This CDR3 spans 12 amino acids. V was clipped by 4 bases and J by 1 base, with 7 bases between them. For the CDR3, the DNA is TGCAGCGTTGGGGCCGGGAACACTGAAGCTTTCTTT. Amino acid sequence: CSVGAGNTEAFF.

The V gene is TRBV12-3 or TRBV12-4, the J gene TRBJ2-5, with D possibly TRBD2 on 6 matching bases. The V end lost 2 bases, the J end lost 2 bases, and 12 bases lay between the germline ends. The CDR3 covers 15 residues. CDR3 sequence reads: CASSLFGGTQETQYF. The CDR3 coding sequence is TGTGCCAGCAGTTTATTTGGCGGGACTCAAGAGACCCAGTACTTC.

This chain uses TRBV6-4 with TRBJ2-7; 9 bases align to TRBD1. Trimming took 6 bases from V and 2 from J; bases not matched to a gene: 11. CDR1 and CDR2 (germline): MRHNA, SNTAGT. The CDR3 extends over 16 amino acids. The CDR3 here is CASRGPPGQGPYEQYF. As DNA, the CDR3 is TGTGCCAGCAGGGGGCCTCCGGGACAGGGCCCCTACGAGCAGTACTTC.

This chain uses TRBV9 with TRBJ1-6; 8 bases line up with TRBD1. The CDR3 spans 14 residues. Trimming at V came to 5 bases and at J to 9 bases, leaving 7 bases not matched to a gene. Germline assignment: CDR1 SGDLS and CDR2 YYNGEE. In DNA form, the CDR3 reads TGTGCCAGCAGTCTGGGACAGGAGGGTTCACCCCTCCACTTT. This codes for CASSLGQEGSPLHF.

This chain links TRBV6-2 or TRBV6-3 with TRBJ2-1; possible D gene TRBD2, 5 bases. The CDR3 spans 11 residues. The V gene lost 6 bases and the J gene lost 10 bases, with 10 bases spanning the gap. Germline-derived CDR1 and CDR2 are MNHEY and SVGEGT. The CDR3 sequence is CASSAGGEQFF. DNA for the CDR3: TGTGCCAGCAGCGCGGGTGGGGAGCAGTTCTTC.

The rearrangement uses TRBV14 and TRBJ2-3, with 9 bases that match TRBD1. This CDR3 contains 18 residues. V shed 4 bases and J 3 bases; nucleotides not matched to a gene: 14. The V gene's germline CDR1 is SGHDN and CDR2 FVKESK. The CDR3 coding sequence is TGTGCCAGCAGCCCCGTTTATGGACAGGGGAGTTTTACAGATACGCAGTATTTT. Encoded protein: CASSPVYGQGSFTDTQYF.

This chain joins TRBV20-1 and TRBJ1-1; D is unresolved. CDR1 and CDR2 (germline): DFQATT, SNEGSKA (reference sequence). Trimming stripped 6 bases from V and 0 bases from J, with 8 bases between. The CDR3 runs 12 residues. DNA of the CDR3: TGCAGTGCAAGACACCTGAACACTGAAGCTTTCTTT. It yields the protein CSARHLNTEAFF.

The V gene is TRBV20-1, the J gene TRBJ2-1; 11 bases are a match to TRBD2. The CDR3 spans 13 residues. J lost 6 bases, V lost 5 bases, and 3 bases had no gene match. Per germline, CDR1 DFQATT and CDR2 SNEGSKA (reference sequence). The CDR3 region is CSAPSGGSNEQFF. The DNA for the CDR3 is TGCAGTGCTCCTAGCGGGGGGAGCAATGAGCAGTTCTTC.

The chain couples TRBV29-1 to TRBJ1-4; perhaps TRBD1 as D (6 bases). V gave up 7 bases and J gave up 4 bases, with 16 bases separating them. CDR1 SQVTM and CDR2 ANQGSEA come from the germline V gene. The CDR3 is 14 amino acids. The CDR3 here is CSDRVPDGNEKLFF. The CDR3 coding sequence is TGCAGCGACAGGGTCCCGGATGGTAATGAAAAACTGTTTTTT.

This clonotype was detected once. The chain is built from TRBV29-1 and TRBJ1-1; D ambiguous. V shed 2 bases and J shed 12 bases, with 13 bases lying between them. CDR1 is SQVTM and CDR2 is ANQGSEA in the germline V gene. The CDR3 runs to 11 residues. The DNA for the CDR3 is TGCAGCGTTGAAATCTCGCTTACGTCTTTCTTT. It specifies CSVEISLTSFF.

The chain links TRBV20-1 to TRBJ1-5, with D perhaps TRBD1 (6 bases). From germline, CDR1 is DFQATT and CDR2 SNEGSKA (reference sequence). The CDR3 is 12 residues long. The CDR3 is CRGTRSNQPQHF. CDR3 nucleotide sequence: TGCAGAGGGACACGTAGCAATCAGCCCCAGCATTTT.

The chain carries TRBV5-1 and TRBJ2-1; TRBD2 matches 9 bases. The CDR3 sequence is 15 residues long. Trimming at V came to 3 bases and at J to 4 bases, leaving 5 bases not matched to a gene. Germline CDR1 reads SGHRS; CDR2 reads YFSETQ. This chain's CDR3 is CASSYIAGEYNEQFF. For the CDR3, the DNA is TGCGCCAGCAGCTACATAGCGGGGGAGTACAATGAGCAGTTCTTC.

This clonotype was observed a single time. The chain couples TRBV20-1 to TRBJ2-6, with D perhaps matching TRBD1 or TRBD2 (6 bases each). The CDR3 length is 15 residues. With 5 bases removed from V and 0 bases from J, the gap between germline ends came to 11 bases. Germline assignment: CDR1 DFQATT and CDR2 SNEGSKA (reference sequence). As DNA, the CDR3 is TGCAGTGCTGCGAGGGGGGTCTCTGGGGCCAACGTCCTGACTTTC. Translated: CSAARGVSGANVLTF.

This clonotype has just a few counts. The CDR3 sequence is CASSLEYEQYF. CDR3 sequence (DNA): TGTGCCAGCAGCTTAGAATACGAGCAGTACTTC. V and J are TRBV7-2 and TRBJ2-7; D gene uncertain. Trimming removed 1 base from V and 4 bases from J, with 2 bases in between. Per germline, CDR1 SGHTA and CDR2 FQGNSA. There are 11 residues in the CDR3.

V is TRBV30 and J is TRBJ2-5; D unclear. Germline CDR1 is GTSNPN and CDR2 is SVGIG (reference sequence). Trimming cost V 2 bases and J 2 bases, with 3 bases left between them. CDR3 length equals 11 residues. The DNA for the CDR3 is TGTGCCTGGAGTTTGCAAGAGACCCAGTACTTC. Translated, it gives CAWSLQETQYF.

The J gene is TRBJ2-1, the V gene TRBV20-1; 8 nucleotides agree with TRBD2. CDR3 length: 15 amino acids. Germline CDR1 reads DFQATT; CDR2 reads SNEGSKA (reference sequence). With V trimmed by 5 bases and J by 7 bases, 13 bases remained unmatched. The CDR3 reads CSAPRRGVLGNEQFF. In DNA form, the CDR3 reads TGCAGTGCTCCTCGGCGGGGGGTTTTGGGTAATGAGCAGTTCTTC.

V is TRBV12-3 or TRBV12-4 and J is TRBJ2-7; 8 bases agree with TRBD2. Trimming at V came to 5 bases and at J to 4 bases, leaving 1 base not matched to a gene. The CDR3 sequence is 12 residues long. CDR3: CASSGTSYEQYF. CDR3 DNA: TGTGCCAGCAGTGGGACTAGTTACGAGCAGTACTTC.

The V call is TRBV5-1, the J call TRBJ2-3; a possible D gene is TRBD2 (7 bases). The CDR3 length is 13 residues. Germline values: CDR1 SGHRS, CDR2 YFSETQ. V was cut by 8 bases and J by 7 bases, with 17 bases left in between. The CDR3 loop reads CASTGGQGNTQYF. Written as DNA, the CDR3 is TGCGCCAGTACGGGGGGCCAAGGGAATACGCAGTATTTT.